Included here is one T cell receptor beta chain sequence, with context. Its target is not known. The sample originates from a study of shared clonotypes between healthy human individuals. Trimming pared 6 bases from V and 6 bases from J, leaving 18 bases between. CDR3 length equals 14 residues. Germline V lookup: CDR1 MDHEN, CDR2 SYDVKM. Study findings and constraints: Estimated clonotype richness was generally higher in naive than memory subsets. The study drew on few donors, limiting represented genetic and exposure-history diversity. Sharing across four donors was highest in naive CD4 (approximately 5%) and lowest in memory CD8 (roughly 0.4%).

Deep-level assay runs were performed. Sequenced by immunoSEQ multiplex PCR; TCRdb stores in-frame clones only, minus some. This sample has 110,000 or so clones, with more than 65% found just once. The chain couples TRBV28 to TRBJ2-7, with D unresolved. Sequencing used memory CD8+ T cells sorted from blood. Noted subset: CD45RO+ cells pooled with CCR7-negative TemRA cells. The sequence was obtained from a woman aged 25 to 39 in good health. The DNA for the CDR3 is TGTGCCAGCAGCCCCCTTCTTGAGAGGTCCGAGCAGTACTTC. Translated: CASSPLLERSEQYF.